A few counts support the clone carrying this T cell receptor beta chain. The data are from a study of patients and donors after allogeneic stem cell transplantation. MiXCR, run by TCRdb on the RT-PCR reads, gives a single entry per CDR3 protein. Among around 170,000 distinct CDR3 sequences listed, roughly 24% were seen once. The CDR3 runs 15 residues. The J segment lost 1 base and the V segment lost 6 bases, leaving 8 bases of the junction unmatched. CDR1 is ENHRY, CDR2 SYGVKD, per germline. The TCR sequence derives from a human donor who was either an allogeneic HSCT recipient or a stem cell or donor lymphocyte infusion donor (not recorded which). It is not recorded whose cells these are; they may come from a transplant donor. Specimen: blood, either unsorted or a sorted T cell fraction (not recorded which). The chain recombines TRBV10-3 with TRBJ2-5, with 7 bases fitting TRBD2. CDR3 sequence reads: CAIRPGTTFQETQYF. The CDR3 DNA is TGTGCCATCAGGCCCGGGACTACCTTCCAAGAGACCCAGTACTTC.